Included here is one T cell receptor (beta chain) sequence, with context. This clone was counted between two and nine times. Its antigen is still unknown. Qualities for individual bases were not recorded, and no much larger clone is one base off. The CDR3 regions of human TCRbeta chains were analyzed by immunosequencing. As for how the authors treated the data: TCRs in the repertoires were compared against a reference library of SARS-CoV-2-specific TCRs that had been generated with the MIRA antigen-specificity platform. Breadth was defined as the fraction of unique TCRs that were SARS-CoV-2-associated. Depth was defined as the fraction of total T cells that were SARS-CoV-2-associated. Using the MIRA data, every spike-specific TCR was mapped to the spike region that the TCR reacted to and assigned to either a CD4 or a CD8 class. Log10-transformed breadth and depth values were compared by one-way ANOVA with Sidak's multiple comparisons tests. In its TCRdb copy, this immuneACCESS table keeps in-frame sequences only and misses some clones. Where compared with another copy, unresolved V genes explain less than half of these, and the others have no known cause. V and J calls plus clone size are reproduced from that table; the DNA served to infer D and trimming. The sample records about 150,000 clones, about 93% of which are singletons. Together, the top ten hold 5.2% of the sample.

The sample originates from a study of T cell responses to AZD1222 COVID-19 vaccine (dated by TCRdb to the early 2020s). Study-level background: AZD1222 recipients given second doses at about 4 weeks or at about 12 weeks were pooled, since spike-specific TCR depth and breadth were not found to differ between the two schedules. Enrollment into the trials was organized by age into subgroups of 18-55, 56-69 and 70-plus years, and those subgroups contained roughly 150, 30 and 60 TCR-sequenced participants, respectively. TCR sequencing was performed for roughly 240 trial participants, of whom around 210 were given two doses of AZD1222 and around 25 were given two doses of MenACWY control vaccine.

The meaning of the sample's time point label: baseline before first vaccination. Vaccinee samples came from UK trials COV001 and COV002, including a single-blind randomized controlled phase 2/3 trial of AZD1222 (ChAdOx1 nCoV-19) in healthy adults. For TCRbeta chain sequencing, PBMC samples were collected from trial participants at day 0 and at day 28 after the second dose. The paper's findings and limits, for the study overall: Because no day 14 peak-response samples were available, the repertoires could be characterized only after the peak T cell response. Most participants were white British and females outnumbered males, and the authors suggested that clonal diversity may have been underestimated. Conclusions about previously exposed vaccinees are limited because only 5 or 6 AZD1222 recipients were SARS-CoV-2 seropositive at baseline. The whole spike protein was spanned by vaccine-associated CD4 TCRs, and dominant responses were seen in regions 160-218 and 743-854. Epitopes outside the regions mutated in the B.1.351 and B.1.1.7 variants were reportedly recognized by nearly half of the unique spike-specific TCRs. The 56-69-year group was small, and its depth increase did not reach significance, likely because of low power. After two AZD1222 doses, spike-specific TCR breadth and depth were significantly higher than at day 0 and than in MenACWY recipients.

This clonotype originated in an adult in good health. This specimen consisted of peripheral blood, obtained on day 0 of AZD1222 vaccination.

This receptor carries the CDR3 CASSPDRGDNQPQHF. Read as DNA, the sequence is TGTGCCAGCAGCCCCGACAGGGGGGACAATCAGCCCCAGCATTTT. The V and J segments used are TRBV6-5 and TRBJ1-5, and TRBD1 matches 9 of the central bases. The CDR3, cysteine through phenylalanine, is 15 amino acids long. The sequence is cut down to CDR3 DNA, 45 bases in frame from base 1. Relative to germline, V is missing 6 bases and J is missing 3 bases, with 6 bases of the junction outside any gene match. CDR1 and CDR2 are read off the germline V gene as MNHEY and SVGAGI.